This T cell receptor (beta chain) is from a study of cytomegalovirus exposure and HLA in healthy donors. General study results and limits: Some TCR beta chains (roughly 150 of them) were listed as cytomegalovirus-associated. High sensitivity and specificity were reportedly achieved when the classifier diagnosed cytomegalovirus status.

The V segment lost 0 bases and the J segment 3 bases; nucleotides outside the gene matches: 4. Germline V gene sequence: CDR1 MNHEY, CDR2 SVGAGI. The CDR3 is 15 residues long. This table comes from immunoSEQ multiplex PCR, and its TCRdb copy is limited to in-frame clones, with some not included. The sample holds tens of thousands of clones, around 92% seen once. Turning to this clone: What it recognizes is unknown.

The chain recombines TRBV6-5 with TRBJ2-5, with 7 bases aligning to TRBD1. The sequence was collected from a woman younger than 30 in good health and CMV-seronegative. The sequencing sample was made of PBMCs. The CDR3 loop is CASSYSGQGEETQYF. CDR3 in DNA: TGTGCCAGCAGTTACTCGGGGCAGGGGGAAGAGACCCAGTACTTC.